This TCR beta chain originates from a study of cytomegalovirus exposure and HLA in healthy donors. In the study overall: An early release of data contained some 80 million unique TCRs, which came from HLA-typed donors.

In the case of this clone: The antigen remains unidentified.

Findings and limits, study-wide: From TCR beta sequences, most subjects' HLA-A and HLA-B alleles were reportedly predicted accurately.

Germline CDR1 and CDR2: SGHTA and FQGNSA. This CDR3 has 14 residues. The trim removed 1 base at V and 10 bases at J, leaving 6 bases unmatched. The PCR was carried out with 60 Vbeta primers and 13 Jbeta primers. The data were produced by immunoSEQ multiplex PCR, yet TCRdb's version contains in-frame clones alone and is incomplete. The sample carries about 180,000 clones, roughly 85% recorded once. This chain joins TRBV7-2 and TRBJ1-4, with 7 bases lining up with TRBD1. The sample taken for sequencing was PBMCs. This TCR was recovered from a young man in good health and CMV-seronegative. In DNA, the CDR3 is TGTGCCAGCAGCTTAGGACAGGGCCGTCCAAAACTGTTTTTT. Translated: CASSLGQGRPKLFF. The full variable domain, with the rest looked up from reference TRBV7-2 and TRBJ1-4, is GAGVSQSPSNKVTEKGKDVELRCDPISGHTALYWYRQSLGQGLEFLIYFQGNSAPDKSGLPSDRFSAERTGGSVSTLTIQRTQQEDSAVYLCASSLGQGRPKLFFGSGTQLSVL.